A single sample is the source of the 30 T cell receptor beta chains below, sequenced in a study of lymphopenia after photon versus proton radiotherapy. TCRdb's copy holds only in-frame clones and misses some; the assay was immunoSEQ multiplex PCR. The sample lists 70,000 or so clones; around 93% were seen once. Sequencing was performed on peripheral blood, taken from a patient treated with photon-based radiotherapy. The receptors shown here come from a woman between 35 and 50 years old with cholangiocarcinoma.

The V call is TRBV30, the J call TRBJ2-2, with no clear D. The CDR3 length is 12 residues. CDR1 and CDR2 from the germline V gene are GTSNPN and SVGIG (reference sequence). V was clipped by 4 bases and J by 1 base, with 4 bases between them. CDR3 nucleotide sequence: TGTGCCTGGACGGAGAACACCGGGGAGCTGTTTTTT. It specifies CAWTENTGELFF.

Here the CDR3 DNA reads TGTGCCAGCAGCCAAGGACAGGGTCCCTACAATGAGCAGTTCTTC. Protein: CASSQGQGPYNEQFF. The V call is TRBV7-9, the J call TRBJ2-1, with 8 bases that match TRBD1. The germline V gene encodes CDR1 SEHNR and CDR2 FQNEAQ (reference sequence). The CDR3 consists of 15 residues. J gave up 2 bases and V 5 bases, and 5 bases lay outside the gene matches.

This clone came up a few times. The CDR3 loop reads CASSLTGVNYGYTF. The CDR3 DNA is TGTGCCAGCAGCTTGACCGGGGTAAACTATGGCTACACCTTC. The rearrangement uses TRBV5-8 and TRBJ1-2, with D hard to call. The germline gives CDR1 SGHTS, CDR2 YDEGEE. The CDR3 length is 14 residues. The ends were cut back, 1 base at V and 2 bases at J, with 9 bases in the middle.

CDR3 DNA: TGTGCCAGCAGCTTAGGGCGGGATGAGCAGTTCTTC. This sequence encodes CASSLGRDEQFF. This rearrangement joins TRBV7-2 to TRBJ2-1; TRBD2 is a possible D gene (5 bases). Looked up from germline, CDR1 is SGHTA and CDR2 is FQGNSA. The V end lost 1 base, the J end lost 8 bases, and 6 bases lay between the germline ends. This CDR3 region has 12 residues.

This clone was found once. The V and J genes are TRBV19 and TRBJ1-1, with D possibly matching TRBD1 (5 bases). This CDR3 spans 14 amino acids. Germline V lookup: CDR1 LNHDA, CDR2 SQIVND (reference sequence). V was trimmed by 0 bases and J by 5 bases, leaving 10 bases between them. CDR3 region: CASSIDRWGTEAFF. The CDR3 DNA sequence: TGTGCCAGTAGTATAGATCGGTGGGGGACTGAAGCTTTCTTT. The complete variable domain, with remaining parts taken from reference TRBV19 and TRBJ1-1, reads DGGITQSPKYLFRKEGQNVTLSCEQNLNHDAMYWYRQDPGQGLRLIYYSQIVNDFQKGDIAEGYSVSREKKESFPLTVTSAQKNPTAFYLCASSIDRWGTEAFFGQGTRLTVV.

The chain couples TRBV27 to TRBJ1-6; no reliable D call. The CDR3 has 12 amino acids. Germline CDR1 reads MNHEY; CDR2 reads SMNVEV (reference sequence). V was clipped by 2 bases and J by 17 bases, with 13 bases between them. The CDR3 sequence: CASSLPGSPFHF. Written as DNA, the CDR3 is TGTGCCAGCAGTTTACCCGGATCTCCCTTCCACTTT.

This clone appeared a single time. The rearrangement uses TRBV6-5 and TRBJ2-7, with 8 positions matching TRBD2. The CDR3 loop spans 14 amino acids. V lost 4 bases to trimming and J lost 6 bases; unmatched junction nucleotides: 8. In germline, CDR1 is MNHEY, CDR2 SVGAGI. The chain's CDR3 is CASSLAGLVPEQYF. CDR3 in DNA: TGTGCCAGCAGTTTGGCGGGACTAGTTCCCGAGCAGTACTTC.

The CDR3 region is CASKGAAAGNTEAFF. The CDR3 nucleotides read TGTGCCAGCAAAGGGGCGGCGGCGGGGAACACTGAAGCTTTCTTT. The chain carries TRBV6-5 and TRBJ1-1, with D perhaps matching TRBD1 (5 bases). This CDR3 spans 15 amino acids. Germline-derived CDR1 and CDR2 are MNHEY and SVGAGI. Trimming took off 7 bases at V and 1 base at J, with 16 bases between the two ends.

The J gene is TRBJ2-2, the V gene TRBV19, with TRBD2 matching 12 bases. Looked up from germline, CDR1 is LNHDA and CDR2 is SQIVND (reference sequence). V was clipped by 7 bases and J by 1 base; unmatched bases: 4. CDR3 length: 16 residues. CDR3 loop: CASTLAGGKNTGELFF. The CDR3 region has the DNA TGTGCCAGTACACTAGCGGGGGGAAAGAACACCGGGGAGCTGTTTTTT.

CDR3 in amino acids: CASREGGDYGYTF. The CDR3 DNA reads TGTGCCAGCAGAGAAGGGGGCGACTATGGCTACACCTTC. V is TRBV6-5 and J is TRBJ1-2; 7 nucleotides line up with TRBD1. The CDR3 has 13 amino acids. Germline V lookup: CDR1 MNHEY, CDR2 SVGAGI. The junction had 4 bases not matched to a gene; V was cut back by 6 bases and J by 3 bases.

The genes are TRBV15 and TRBJ2-7, with 8 bases lining up with TRBD1. Germline lookup yields CDR1 LNHNV and CDR2 YYDKDF (reference sequence). The CDR3 sequence is 16 residues long. After removal of 2 bases from V and 6 bases from J, the junction contained 12 bases not matched to a gene. In nucleotides, the CDR3 is TGTGCCACCAGCAGAATACCAGAGCAGGGGGCGCGCGAGCAGTACTTC. It specifies CATSRIPEQGAREQYF. The full variable domain, rest sourced from reference TRBV15 and TRBJ2-7, is DAMVIQNPRYQVTQFGKPVTLSCSQTLNHNVMYWYQQKSSQAPKLLFHYYDKDFNNEADTPDNFQSRRPNTSFCFLDIRSPGLGDTAMYLCATSRIPEQGAREQYFGPGTRLTVT.

CDR3 bases: TGTGCCAGCAGTTCCTATGGGACCCGGGGTAATCAGCCCCAGCATTTT. Translated: CASSSYGTRGNQPQHF. The V and J genes are TRBV28 and TRBJ1-5; a possible D gene is TRBD1 (5 bases). The V end was cut by 4 bases, the J end by 4 bases, with 17 bases between. CDR1 is MDHEN, CDR2 SYDVKM, per germline. CDR3 length: 16 amino acids.

V is TRBV9 and J is TRBJ2-3; 9 nucleotides line up with TRBD2. The CDR3 spans 15 residues. Germline-derived CDR1 and CDR2 are SGDLS and YYNGEE. The V segment lost 4 bases and the J segment 4 bases; nucleotides outside the gene matches: 7. CDR3 sequence: CASSQQREEADTQYF. The CDR3 DNA is TGTGCCAGCAGCCAACAGCGGGAGGAGGCAGATACGCAGTATTTT. The complete variable domain, with remaining parts taken from reference TRBV9 and TRBJ2-3, reads DSGVTQTPKHLITATGQRVTLRCSPRSGDLSVYWYQQSLDQGLQFLIQYYNGEERAKGNILERFSAQQFPDLHSELNLSSLELGDSALYFCASSQQREEADTQYFGPGTRLTVL.

About this clone: The junction does not match germline at one end; this may be a read error. The CDR3 DNA follows: TGTGCTAGCAGCTTGGACAGCAGCACTGAAGCTTTCTTT. This codes for CASSLDSSTEAFF. The chain combines TRBV7-7 with TRBJ1-1; D possibly corresponds to TRBD1 (6 bases). This CDR3 contains 13 residues. Germline CDR1 SSHAT, CDR2 FNYEAQ (reference sequence).

This rearrangement joins TRBV28 to TRBJ1-1; 9 bases fit TRBD1. V shed 5 bases and J 3 bases; nucleotides not matched to a gene: 4. CDR3 length: 14 residues. The germline V gene has CDR1 MDHEN and CDR2 SYDVKM. The CDR3 sequence is CASSQQGAHTEAFF. The CDR3 bases are TGTGCCAGCAGTCAACAGGGGGCGCACACTGAAGCTTTCTTT. The full variable domain, rest sourced from reference TRBV28 and TRBJ1-1, is DVKVTQSSRYLVKRTGEKVFLECVQDMDHENMFWYRQDPGLGLRLIYFSYDVKMKEKGDIPEGYSVSREKKERFSLILESASTNQTSMYLCASSQQGAHTEAFFGQGTRLTVV.

V usage is TRBV6-6 and J usage is TRBJ2-7, with D hard to call. Between the trimmed V and J ends, which lost 7 bases and 3 bases, there was a span of 13 bases. The CDR3 is made up of 13 amino acids. The V gene's germline CDR1 is MNHNY and CDR2 SVGAGI (reference sequence). CDR3: CASIALSGYEQYF. The CDR3 DNA reads as TGTGCCAGCATCGCCTTATCTGGCTACGAGCAGTACTTC.

The chain joins TRBV5-4 to TRBJ2-7; maybe TRBD2 (6 bases). Germline V CDR1 and CDR2: SGHNT, YYREEE (reference sequence). This CDR3 comprises 15 residues. The V and J ends lost 3 bases and 0 bases respectively, with 13 bases between them. The CDR3 DNA is TGTGCCAGCAGCTATTCCGGGACTGGCTCCTACGAGCAGTACTTC. Its translation: CASSYSGTGSYEQYF.

The chain is built from TRBV7-8 and TRBJ2-5, with a tentative D call TRBD2 (5 bases). CDR3 size: 13 residues. Trimming shortened V by 6 bases and J by 1 base, and 9 bases separated the two germline ends. The germline V gene encodes CDR1 SGHVS and CDR2 FQNEAQ. The DNA of the CDR3 is TGTGCCAGCAGACCTGGAGGCCAAGAGACCCAGTACTTC. Its translation: CASRPGGQETQYF.

The chain joins TRBV6-1 to TRBJ1-1; no reliable D call. The CDR3 loop spans 14 amino acids. Germline V lookup: CDR1 MNHNS, CDR2 SASEGT. Trimming took off 7 bases at V and 4 bases at J, with 16 bases between the two ends. CDR3 in DNA: TGTGCCAGCAATCCGGGCCACGGGAGCACTGAAGCTTTCTTT. It specifies CASNPGHGSTEAFF.

This clone was seen just once. The J gene is TRBJ1-4, the V gene TRBV28; 9 bases are a match to TRBD1. Germline loops: CDR1 MDHEN, CDR2 SYDVKM. The CDR3 loop spans 14 amino acids. J lost 8 bases, V lost 6 bases, and 7 bases had no gene match. This chain's CDR3 is CASSRTGGGEKLFF. The CDR3 bases are TGTGCCAGCAGCCGTACAGGGGGCGGCGAAAAACTGTTTTTT.

The chain has TRBV4-1 and TRBJ2-7, with 8 positions matching TRBD1. V lost 4 bases and J lost 2; bases outside the gene matches: 4. The CDR3 runs to 14 residues. The germline gives CDR1 MGHRA, CDR2 YSYEKL. The CDR3 reads CASSRSTGAYEQYF. In DNA, the CDR3 is TGCGCCAGCAGCCGGTCGACAGGGGCCTACGAGCAGTACTTC.

The gene calls are TRBV27 and TRBJ1-2, with D perhaps TRBD1 (6 bases). This CDR3 is built from 13 residues. Trimming removed 0 bases from V and 8 bases from J, with 10 bases in between. CDR1 is MNHEY, CDR2 SMNVEV, per germline (reference sequence). The DNA of the CDR3 is TGTGCCAGCAGTTTATCGGGGGGGCAAGGCTACACCTTC. As protein: CASSLSGGQGYTF.

V gene TRBV30 combines with J gene TRBJ1-2, with 8 nucleotides matching TRBD1. The V segment lost 3 bases and the J segment 6 bases; nucleotides outside the gene matches: 9. The CDR3 is 14 residues long. Germline V gene lookup returns CDR1 GTSNPN and CDR2 SVGIG (reference sequence). The chain's CDR3 is CAWSRGQGVDGYTF. In DNA, the CDR3 is TGTGCCTGGAGCCGCGGACAGGGTGTGGATGGCTACACCTTC.

The chain is built from TRBV30 and TRBJ1-6; D is possibly TRBD1 (5 bases). V was pared by 2 bases and J by 8 bases, with 10 bases between. Per the germline V gene, CDR1 is GTSNPN and CDR2 is SVGIG (reference sequence). This CDR3 comprises 13 residues. CDR3 region: CAWSRDGDSPLHF. DNA of the CDR3: TGTGCCTGGAGTAGGGACGGGGATTCACCCCTCCACTTT.

The V and J genes are TRBV28 and TRBJ1-2, with 7 bases matching TRBD1. The CDR3 has 14 amino acids. V dropped 6 bases and J dropped 0; count of bases not matched to a gene: 4. CDR1 and CDR2 (germline): MDHEN, SYDVKM. In DNA, the CDR3 is TGTGCCAGCAGAAGGGGACAGACTAACTATGGCTACACCTTC. Translated: CASRRGQTNYGYTF.

The rearrangement joins TRBV7-3 to TRBJ2-3; either TRBD1 or TRBD2 may supply D (5 bases each). V dropped 2 bases and J dropped 4 bases, with 10 bases sitting between them. Germline lookup yields CDR1 SGHTA and CDR2 FQGTGA. The CDR3 loop spans 14 amino acids. The CDR3 loop is CASSLEGPPDTQYF. CDR3 DNA sequence: TGTGCCAGCAGCTTAGAGGGGCCCCCAGATACGCAGTATTTT.

The rearrangement links TRBV7-2 to TRBJ2-5, with TRBD1 matching over 8 bases. V lost 4 bases, J lost 4 bases, and 5 bases stayed unmatched. Per germline, CDR1 SGHTA and CDR2 FQGNSA. This CDR3 contains 14 residues. CDR3 bases: TGTGCCAGCAGCTCGACAGGGGTAGGAGAGACCCAGTACTTC. Translating it yields CASSSTGVGETQYF.

The rearrangement joins TRBV5-1 to TRBJ2-5; perhaps TRBD2 as D (7 bases). Deletions cut 1 base from V and 5 bases from J, with 12 bases between. Germline V gene lookup returns CDR1 SGHRS and CDR2 YFSETQ. The CDR3 consists of 14 residues. CDR3 sequence reads: CASSLRGARETQYF. The CDR3 DNA reads TGCGCCAGCAGCTTGCGGGGGGCGCGTGAGACCCAGTACTTC.

The gene calls are TRBV28 and TRBJ1-2; D unclear. The CDR3 is 14 residues long. Germline CDR1 reads MDHEN; CDR2 reads SYDVKM. Trimming took 2 bases from V and 7 from J, leaving 14 bases between them. The CDR3: CASSLQIRLAGYTF. Here the CDR3 DNA reads TGTGCCAGCAGTTTACAGATCCGCTTGGCTGGCTACACCTTC.

CDR3 sequence (DNA): TGTGCCAGTAGGCTCGGACAGGGGGTAGTTGGAGGAACTGAAGCTTTCTTT. It yields the protein CASRLGQGVVGGTEAFF. V gene TRBV19 combines with J gene TRBJ1-1; 10 bases fit TRBD1. CDR3 length: 17 amino acids. CDR1 is LNHDA and CDR2 is SQIVND in the germline V gene (reference sequence). The V segment lost 6 bases and the J segment 5 bases; nucleotides outside the gene matches: 15.